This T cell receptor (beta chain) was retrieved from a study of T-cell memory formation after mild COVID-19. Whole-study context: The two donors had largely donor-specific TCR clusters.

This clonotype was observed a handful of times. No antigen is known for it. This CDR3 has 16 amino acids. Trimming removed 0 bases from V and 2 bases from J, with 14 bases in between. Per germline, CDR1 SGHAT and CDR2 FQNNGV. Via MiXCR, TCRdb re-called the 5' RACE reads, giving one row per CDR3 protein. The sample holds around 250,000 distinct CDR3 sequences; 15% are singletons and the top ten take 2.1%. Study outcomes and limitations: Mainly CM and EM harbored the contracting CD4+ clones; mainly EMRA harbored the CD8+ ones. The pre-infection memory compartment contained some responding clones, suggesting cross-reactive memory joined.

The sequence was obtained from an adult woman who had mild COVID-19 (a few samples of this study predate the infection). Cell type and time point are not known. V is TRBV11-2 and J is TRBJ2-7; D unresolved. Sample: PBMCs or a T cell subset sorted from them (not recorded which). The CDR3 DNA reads TGTGCCAGCAGCTTAGATTTTCTAAGATTTCCCTACGAGCAGTACTTC. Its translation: CASSLDFLRFPYEQYF. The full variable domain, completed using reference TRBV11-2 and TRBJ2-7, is EAGVAQSPRYKIIEKRQSVAFWCNPISGHATLYWYQQILGQGPKLLIQFQNNGVVDDSQLPKDRFSAERLKGVDSTLKIQPAKLEDSAVYLCASSLDFLRFPYEQYFGPGTRLTVT.